Following are 25 T cell receptor beta chains from one sample sequenced in a study of T cell responses to AZD1222 COVID-19 vaccine (TCRdb year 2021). Preparation of the library involved the immunoSEQ multiplex PCR assay. TCRdb limited this immuneACCESS table to in-frame rearrangements with V and J called. A share of clones is missing; checked studies link under half to unresolved V genes, and the rest is unexplained. In all, the sample holds fewer than 150,000 clones, and roughly nine tenths of those were seen once. 1.5% to 2% of the sample belongs to the ten largest clones. The sample's time point label, in plain terms: about 28 days (+/-7) after the second vaccine dose. Sequences were derived from peripheral blood, sampled 28 days after the second AZD1222 dose. Receptor source: an adult who received the AZD1222 COVID-19 vaccine.

V usage is TRBV28 and J usage is TRBJ1-2; 7 bases fit TRBD1. The CDR3 sequence is 14 residues long. With V trimmed by 5 bases and J by 5 bases, 8 bases remained unmatched. Looked up from germline, CDR1 is MDHEN and CDR2 is SYDVKM. The CDR3 DNA follows: TGTGCCAGCAGTGGGACAGAGGTACGGTATGGCTACACCTTC. Translated, it gives CASSGTEVRYGYTF.

The V gene is TRBV15, the J gene TRBJ2-1; TRBD1 matches at 8 bases. Germline CDR1 and CDR2: LNHNV and YYDKDF (reference sequence). The length of the CDR3 is 15 residues. The trim removed 0 bases at V and 4 bases at J, leaving 2 bases unmatched. CDR3 nucleotides: TGTGCCACCAGCAGAGACCGGGACAGGTACAATGAGCAGTTCTTC. Amino acids: CATSRDRDRYNEQFF.

This clone showed up just once. The chain carries TRBV6-5 and TRBJ2-1, with 10 bases identical to TRBD2. The junction had 2 bases not matched to a gene; V was cut back by 4 bases and J by 8 bases. The CDR3 sequence is 13 residues long. Germline V gene data show CDR1 as MNHEY and CDR2 as SVGAGI. Here the CDR3 DNA reads TGTGCCAGCAGTTCAGGACTAGCGGATGAGCAGTTCTTC. Translated: CASSSGLADEQFF.

This CDR3 reads CASSALAGGYNEQFF. The CDR3, as DNA: TGTGCCAGCAGCGCACTAGCGGGGGGTTACAATGAGCAGTTCTTC. The chain employs TRBV9 and TRBJ2-1; 12 bases are shared with TRBD2. Germline V gives CDR1 SGDLS, CDR2 YYNGEE. The ends lost 3 bases at V and 4 bases at J; junction bases unmatched: 2. The CDR3 extends over 15 amino acids.

This clone showed up just a few times. This chain links TRBV6-5 with TRBJ2-7; 8 nucleotides align to TRBD2. V gave up 5 bases and J gave up 4 bases; unmatched junction bases: 1. Germline CDR1 reads MNHEY; CDR2 reads SVGAGI. The CDR3 covers 12 residues. The CDR3 coding sequence is TGTGCCAGCAGTCCGGGGGGGTACGAGCAGTACTTC. Translated: CASSPGGYEQYF.

This chain joins TRBV3-1 (or the pseudogene TRBV3-2) and TRBJ2-3; tentative D call: TRBD2 (5 bases). The germline V gene encodes CDR1 LGHDT and CDR2 YNNKEL (reference sequence). The ends were cut back, 3 bases at V and 3 bases at J, with 16 bases in the middle. The CDR3 runs to 16 residues. CDR3 coding DNA: TGTGCCAGCAGCCATGAGGGCCTGGATAGTACAGATACGCAGTATTTT. Protein sequence: CASSHEGLDSTDTQYF.

This clone was seen once. The chain uses TRBV20-1 and TRBJ1-5, with 10 bases lining up with TRBD1. Losses at the gene ends were 3 bases for V and 2 bases for J; bases not matched to a gene: 10. Germline values: CDR1 DFQATT, CDR2 SNEGSKA (reference sequence). There are 17 residues in the CDR3. CDR3 DNA: TGCAGTGCTAGTTTAACGACAGGGGGCCGTGGCAATCAGCCCCAGCATTTT. It is translated as CSASLTTGGRGNQPQHF.

A few counts support this clone. The gene calls are TRBV23-1 and TRBJ1-5; maybe TRBD1 (5 bases). TRBV23-1 is placed among ORFs of uncertain function. Trimming took 0 bases from V and 8 from J, leaving 23 bases between them. The CDR3 has 18 amino acids. In DNA, the CDR3 is TGCGCCAGCAGTCAATCGGCGGCAGGGAAATCGCAAAAGAAGCCCCAGCATTTT. Translated: CASSQSAAGKSQKKPQHF.

The genes are TRBV30 and TRBJ1-2; TRBD1 agrees at 9 bases. CDR1 and CDR2 (germline): GTSNPN, SVGIG (reference sequence). This CDR3 is 14 amino acids long. V gave up 3 bases and J gave up 3 bases; unmatched junction bases: 5. CDR3 loop: CAWSFRTGDYGYTF. The CDR3, as DNA: TGTGCCTGGAGCTTCCGGACAGGGGACTATGGCTACACCTTC.

The J gene is TRBJ2-7, the V gene TRBV6-6, with TRBD2 matching 8 bases. Unmatched junction bases numbered 19, after V lost 6 bases and J lost 9 bases. Germline V lookup: CDR1 MNHNY, CDR2 SVGAGI (reference sequence). The CDR3 contains 16 residues. This CDR3 is CASSHGVSGSPPRQYF. The DNA for the CDR3 is TGTGCCAGCAGCCACGGGGTGAGCGGGAGCCCCCCTAGGCAGTACTTC.

In nucleotides, the CDR3 is TGTGCCAGCACCCTAGGACAGGGTATCTATGGCTACACCTTC. Encoded protein: CASTLGQGIYGYTF. This chain joins TRBV6-5 and TRBJ1-2; TRBD1 aligns across 8 bases. The CDR3 length is 14 residues. Germline CDR1 reads MNHEY; CDR2 reads SVGAGI. Trimming took 7 bases from V and 4 from J; bases not matched to a gene: 8.

The chain carries TRBV6-1 and TRBJ1-2; D is uncertain. CDR3 length: 13 residues. Germline CDR1 reads MNHNS; CDR2 reads SASEGT. V lost 10 bases to trimming and J lost 7 bases, with 19 bases between them. The CDR3 sequence is CATQDLDSSGYTF. DNA of the CDR3: TGTGCCACCCAAGACCTGGACTCAAGTGGCTACACCTTC.

The V call is TRBV9, the J call TRBJ1-1; D is unclear. V lost 4 bases and J lost 3, with 16 bases in between. This CDR3 region has 15 residues. Germline V gene sequence: CDR1 SGDLS, CDR2 YYNGEE. CDR3 DNA: TGTGCCAGCAGCCCCCGGACGGGTTTTTACACTGAAGCTTTCTTT. Translated, it gives CASSPRTGFYTEAFF.

The rearrangement joins TRBV7-2 to TRBJ1-5; the D is unclear. V was trimmed by 1 base and J by 0 bases, leaving 4 bases between them. This CDR3 contains 14 residues. In germline, CDR1 is SGHTA, CDR2 FQGNSA. The CDR3 here is CASSLDASNQPQHF. The CDR3 DNA reads TGTGCCAGCAGCTTAGATGCTAGCAATCAGCCCCAGCATTTT.

The CDR3 sequence: CASSQAQGRVDSGANVLTF. CDR3 sequence (DNA): TGCGCCAGCAGCCAAGCCCAGGGCAGGGTCGACTCTGGGGCCAACGTCCTGACTTTC. The V call is TRBV4-1, the J call TRBJ2-6, with TRBD1 as a possible D gene (5 bases). Trimming removed 1 base at V and 0 bases at J, with 16 bases between. CDR3 length: 19 amino acids. The V gene's germline CDR1 is MGHRA and CDR2 YSYEKL.

Written as DNA, the CDR3 is TGCGCCAGCAGCCCGATACGGGGGTCGGCTAACTATGGCTACACCTTC. It encodes CASSPIRGSANYGYTF. The V gene is TRBV5-1, the J gene TRBJ1-2; TRBD1 is a possible D gene (5 bases). Trimming removed 4 bases from V and 0 bases from J, with 16 bases in between. CDR3 length: 16 amino acids. The germline gives CDR1 SGHRS, CDR2 YFSETQ. The full variable domain, with the rest looked up from reference TRBV5-1 and TRBJ1-2, is KAGVTQTPRYLIKTRGQQVTLSCSPISGHRSVSWYQQTPGQGLQFLFEYFSETQRNKGNFPGRFSGRQFSNSRSEMNVSTLELGDSALYLCASSPIRGSANYGYTFGSGTRLTVV.

This chain links TRBV11-3 with TRBJ1-1; no reliable D call. This CDR3 has 13 amino acids. Germline V gene data show CDR1 as SGHNT and CDR2 as YENEEA. The V end was cut by 1 base, the J end by 1 base, with 4 bases between. In DNA form, the CDR3 reads TGTGCCAGCAGCTTAGTGGGGAACACTGAAGCTTTCTTT. Translation: CASSLVGNTEAFF.

The chain has TRBV6-5 and TRBJ1-2; D gene ambiguous. CDR3 length: 13 amino acids. Germline values: CDR1 MNHEY, CDR2 SVGAGI. V dropped 5 bases and J dropped 5 bases, with 12 bases sitting between them. The CDR3 region has the DNA TGTGCCAGCAGTCGGGCGGCAAGGTATGGCTACACCTTC. Protein sequence: CASSRAARYGYTF.

The chain is built from TRBV19 and TRBJ1-5; possibly TRBD1 for D (5 bases). Per germline, CDR1 LNHDA and CDR2 SQIVND (reference sequence). V was pared by 1 base and J by 2 bases, with 9 bases between. The CDR3 extends over 15 amino acids. CDR3 sequence reads: CASSIAGGGNQPQHF. The CDR3 DNA is TGTGCCAGTAGTATAGCCGGGGGGGGCAATCAGCCCCAGCATTTT. The full variable domain, in which reference TRBV19 and TRBJ1-5 provide the parts outside the CDR3, is DGGITQSPKYLFRKEGQNVTLSCEQNLNHDAMYWYRQDPGQGLRLIYYSQIVNDFQKGDIAEGYSVSREKKESFPLTVTSAQKNPTAFYLCASSIAGGGNQPQHFGDGTRLSIL.

This CDR3 reads CASSPPGQANYGYTF. CDR3 DNA: TGTGCCAGCAGCCCCCCCGGACAAGCGAACTATGGCTACACCTTC. The gene calls are TRBV7-2 and TRBJ1-2; D is possibly TRBD1 (5 bases). Germline V CDR1 and CDR2: SGHTA, FQGNSA. This CDR3 is built from 15 residues. The ends were cut back, 5 bases at V and 2 bases at J, with 15 bases in the middle.

CDR3 in amino acids: CSVYGGFGEQYF. The CDR3 DNA reads as TGCAGCGTTTACGGGGGATTTGGTGAGCAGTACTTC. The V call is TRBV29-1, the J call TRBJ2-7; D is possibly TRBD2 (6 bases). Germline loops: CDR1 SQVTM, CDR2 ANQGSEA. The CDR3 is 12 residues long. The V end was cut by 5 bases, the J end by 7 bases, with 15 bases between.

Here the CDR3 DNA reads TGTGCCAGCGGGCAGCGAATGGATTCACCCCTCCACTTT. Translating gives CASGQRMDSPLHF. The chain uses TRBV7-2 and TRBJ1-6; D remains unclear. This CDR3 has 13 residues. From germline, CDR1 is SGHTA and CDR2 FQGNSA. Trimming stripped 8 bases from V and 8 bases from J, with 13 bases between. The full variable domain, rest sourced from reference TRBV7-2 and TRBJ1-6, is GAGVSQSPSNKVTEKGKDVELRCDPISGHTALYWYRQSLGQGLEFLIYFQGNSAPDKSGLPSDRFSAERTGGSVSTLTIQRTQQEDSAVYLCASGQRMDSPLHFGNGTRLTVT.

Here the CDR3 reads CASSLFSGENTEAFF. The CDR3 DNA reads as TGTGCCAGCAGCTTATTCTCAGGGGAGAACACTGAAGCTTTCTTT. This chain links TRBV7-2 with TRBJ1-1; TRBD1 might be the D (6 bases). CDR1 is SGHTA, CDR2 FQGNSA, per germline. The CDR3 has 15 residues. V dropped 2 bases and J dropped 1 base, with 11 bases sitting between them.

The chain employs TRBV6-5 and TRBJ2-5, with a weak D call TRBD1 (5 bases). CDR3 size: 13 residues. The germline V gene encodes CDR1 MNHEY and CDR2 SVGAGI. V dropped 7 bases and J dropped 5 bases, with 14 bases sitting between them. The CDR3 region has the DNA TGTGCCAGCATAGATACAGGCCGGGAGACCCAGTACTTC. Translation gives CASIDTGRETQYF.

The chain recombines TRBV6-5 with TRBJ1-2; D not certain. Germline loops: CDR1 MNHEY, CDR2 SVGAGI. The V end was cut by 6 bases, the J end by 4 bases, with 15 bases between. The CDR3 has 14 residues. The CDR3 sequence is CASRHRAGGYGYTF. The CDR3 DNA reads TGTGCCAGCAGGCACCGGGCGGGAGGCTATGGCTACACCTTC.